These 30 T cell receptor beta chains were sequenced from one sample in a study of CD8+CD57+ T cells in acquired aplastic anemia. Patients included in sequencing had previously demonstrated CD8+CD57+ cell expansion by flow cytometry. Genomic DNA acted as the template from which TCR beta VDJ combination and CDR3 sequence profiling were carried out. TCRdb redid the calling of the reads with MiXCR, one entry per CDR3 protein. The sample includes hundreds of thousands of distinct CDR3 sequences, roughly a third of them seen just once. The sample comprised sorted CD4+, CD8+, or CD8+CD57+ T cells (not recorded which) from PBMCs. These receptors all come from a human donor with aplastic anemia.

The chain couples TRBV15 to TRBJ1-5; D not certain. Per germline, CDR1 LNHNV and CDR2 YYDKDF (reference sequence). The CDR3 extends over 15 amino acids. The V gene lost 0 bases and the J gene lost 4 bases, with 10 bases spanning the gap. CDR3 bases: TGTGCCACCAGCAGAGATCAGATCGAGAATCAGCCCCAGCATTTT. Encoded protein: CATSRDQIENQPQHF.

This clonotype showed up just a few times. J is TRBJ2-7 and V is TRBV27; perhaps D is TRBD1 or TRBD2 (5 bases each). Germline loops: CDR1 MNHEY, CDR2 SMNVEV (reference sequence). Deletions cut 5 bases from V and 4 bases from J, with 15 bases between. The CDR3 consists of 14 residues. The CDR3 DNA reads as TGTGCCAGCAGTAACCTCGAGGGGCCATACGAGCAGTACTTC. It translates to CASSNLEGPYEQYF.

This clonotype came up many times. Written as DNA, the CDR3 is TGCAGCGTTGCAGGGACAGGGGATGAAAAACTGTTTTTT. Translated: CSVAGTGDEKLFF. The V and J genes are TRBV29-1 and TRBJ1-4; TRBD1 agrees at 10 bases. Germline-derived CDR1 and CDR2 are SQVTM and ANQGSEA. Trimming at V came to 4 bases and at J to 6 bases, leaving 2 bases not matched to a gene. This CDR3 comprises 13 residues.

This clonotype was seen ten or more times. V gene TRBV20-1 combines with J gene TRBJ2-5; 7 bases line up with TRBD1. The CDR3 is 14 residues long. V dropped 2 bases and J dropped 0; count of bases not matched to a gene: 3. Germline CDR1 DFQATT, CDR2 SNEGSKA (reference sequence). The CDR3 nucleotides are TGCAGTGCTAGAACGGGACAGCACCAAGAGACCCAGTACTTC. Its protein product is CSARTGQHQETQYF.

This clonotype has ten or more counts. V and J are TRBV10-1 and TRBJ2-2; tentative D call: TRBD1 (6 bases). V shed 0 bases and J shed 6 bases, with 14 bases lying between them. The V gene's germline CDR1 is WNHNN and CDR2 SYGVQD (reference sequence). The CDR3 contains 16 residues. The CDR3 here is CASSESRTAASGELFF. The CDR3 bases are TGCGCCAGCAGTGAGTCCCGGACAGCCGCCTCCGGGGAGCTGTTTTTT.

This rearrangement joins TRBV5-1 to TRBJ1-1, with TRBD1 matching over 7 bases. This CDR3 is 14 amino acids long. CDR1 is SGHRS, CDR2 YFSETQ, per germline. V gave up 5 bases and J gave up 3 bases; unmatched junction bases: 7. The chain's CDR3 is CASRQGGADTEAFF. CDR3 DNA sequence: TGCGCCAGCAGACAAGGGGGCGCGGACACTGAAGCTTTCTTT.

This chain connects TRBV19 to TRBJ2-2, with D possibly being TRBD1 (6 bases). In germline, CDR1 is LNHDA, CDR2 SQIVND (reference sequence). CDR3 length: 16 amino acids. Trimming shortened V by 9 bases and J by 4 bases, and 21 bases separated the two germline ends. The CDR3: CARPALYTGSTGELFF. Here the CDR3 DNA reads TGTGCCAGGCCGGCCCTTTATACAGGGAGCACCGGGGAGCTGTTTTTT.

There are many counts of this clonotype. V is TRBV3-1 and J is TRBJ1-1; TRBD1 aligns across 9 bases. The germline V gene has CDR1 LGHDT and CDR2 YNNKEL (reference sequence). The V segment lost 3 bases and the J segment 8 bases; nucleotides outside the gene matches: 4. The CDR3 length is 13 residues. CDR3 coding DNA: TGTGCCAGCAGCCACGGGACAGGGAGCGAAGCTTTCTTT. Its protein is CASSHGTGSEAFF.

V gene TRBV20-1 combines with J gene TRBJ2-2, with D uncertain. The CDR3 runs 14 residues. V lost 0 bases to trimming and J lost 4 bases, with 9 bases between them. Germline lookup yields CDR1 DFQATT and CDR2 SNEGSKA (reference sequence). CDR3 nucleotides: TGCAGTGCTAGAGATGAGTTGGGCACCGGGGAGCTGTTTTTT. It is translated as CSARDELGTGELFF.

A single count supports this clonotype. The chain joins TRBV6-5 to TRBJ2-2, with a tentative D call TRBD1 (6 bases). V lost 2 bases, J lost 5 bases, and 12 bases lay in between. CDR3 length: 15 amino acids. Looked up from germline, CDR1 is MNHEY and CDR2 is SVGAGI. The CDR3: CASSYAGTKTGELFF. For the CDR3, the DNA is TGTGCCAGCAGTTACGCCGGGACAAAGACCGGGGAGCTGTTTTTT.

The V and J genes are TRBV10-1 and TRBJ1-1, with D maybe TRBD1 (5 bases). The CDR3 loop spans 15 amino acids. V lost 0 bases to trimming and J lost 3 bases, with 11 bases between them. Per germline, CDR1 WNHNN and CDR2 SYGVQD (reference sequence). The DNA of the CDR3 is TGCGCCAGCAGTGAGTCGATGGACACCTACACTGAAGCTTTCTTT. Encoded protein: CASSESMDTYTEAFF.

This clonotype was observed at least ten times. The J gene is TRBJ2-3, the V gene TRBV9; 8 positions agree with TRBD2. Germline loops: CDR1 SGDLS, CDR2 YYNGEE. Trimming took 0 bases from V and 3 from J; bases not matched to a gene: 3. The CDR3 spans 15 residues. CDR3 sequence (DNA): TGTGCCAGCAGCGTAGTAAGCGGGAGTACAGATACGCAGTATTTT. This translates into CASSVVSGSTDTQYF.

A note on this clonotype: One end of the junction does not line up with germline, which may come from a read error. The rearrangement uses TRBV10-2 and TRBJ1-6, with 10 bases identical to TRBD1. The CDR3 has 14 residues. CDR1 is WSHSY, CDR2 SAAADI, per germline. The CDR3 here is CASSARQGAVPLHF. CDR3 nucleotide sequence: TGCGCCAGCAGTGCCAGACAGGGGGCCGTTCCGCTCCATTTT.

This clonotype appeared many times. This chain connects TRBV24-1 to TRBJ2-3; possible D gene TRBD2, 5 bases. V lost 7 bases and J 2 bases, leaving 9 bases between the germline ends. This CDR3 has 13 residues. The V gene's germline CDR1 is KGHDR and CDR2 SFDVKD. CDR3 DNA sequence: TGTGCCACCAGGAGGACTCCCACAGATACGCAGTATTTT. Residues: CATRRTPTDTQYF.

The chain has TRBV10-3 and TRBJ1-5; 8 bases map to TRBD1. After removal of 6 bases from V and 4 bases from J, the junction contained 2 bases not matched to a gene. Germline lookup yields CDR1 ENHRY and CDR2 SYGVKD. The CDR3 length is 13 residues. CDR3 in DNA: TGTGCCATCAGGGACAGGGAGAATCAGCCCCAGCATTTT. Its protein product is CAIRDRENQPQHF.

The chain uses TRBV19 and TRBJ2-3, with D uncertain. The V gene's germline CDR1 is LNHDA and CDR2 SQIVND (reference sequence). The CDR3 contains 12 residues. V lost 8 bases, J lost 0 bases, and 6 bases lay in between. In nucleotides, the CDR3 is TGTGCCAGTGGTTTCAGCACAGATACGCAGTATTTT. It codes for CASGFSTDTQYF.

The gene calls are TRBV7-3 and TRBJ2-7; the D gene is possibly TRBD2 (5 bases). This CDR3 spans 13 amino acids. V lost 8 bases and J lost 0, with 11 bases in between. Germline V gene lookup returns CDR1 SGHTA and CDR2 FQGTGA. The CDR3 region is CASSGISSYEQYF. CDR3 bases: TGTGCCAGCTCCGGGATTAGCTCCTACGAGCAGTACTTC.

This clonotype was observed a few times. The V and J genes are TRBV20-1 and TRBJ1-5, with D uncertain. The V and J ends lost 0 bases and 3 bases respectively, with 12 bases between them. The CDR3 is made up of 15 amino acids. CDR1 DFQATT and CDR2 SNEGSKA come from the germline V gene (reference sequence). CDR3 DNA sequence: TGCAGTGCTAGAGATCCTGGGAACCCCAATCAGCCCCAGCATTTT. It is translated as CSARDPGNPNQPQHF.

The CDR3, as DNA: TGCGCCAGCGAGGACGACAGGAGAAATGGTGAAGCTTTCTTT. As protein: CASEDDRRNGEAFF. The V call is TRBV10-2, the J call TRBJ1-1, with D possibly matching TRBD1 (6 bases). Trimming stripped 8 bases from V and 7 bases from J, with 20 bases between. The germline CDR1 and CDR2 sequences are WSHSY and SAAADI. CDR3 length equals 14 residues.

J is TRBJ1-2 and V is TRBV2, with 9 bases that match TRBD1. The CDR3 has 13 residues. Germline V gene lookup returns CDR1 SNHLY and CDR2 FYNNEI. V shed 6 bases, J shed 8 bases, and the junction held 7 bases outside the gene matches. Written as DNA, the CDR3 is TGTGCCAGCAGGCGGACAGGGGACGGGGGCTACACCTTC. It encodes CASRRTGDGGYTF.

The V and J genes are TRBV2 and TRBJ1-6; D remains unclear. The V gene's germline CDR1 is SNHLY and CDR2 FYNNEI. V lost 5 bases, J lost 7 bases, and 12 bases lay in between. The CDR3 totals 14 residues. CDR3: CASSPGPGNSPLHF. As DNA, the CDR3 is TGTGCCAGCAGTCCCGGGCCGGGGAATTCACCCCTCCACTTT.

The rearrangement joins TRBV5-1 to TRBJ1-2; D is possibly TRBD1 (6 bases). V was cut by 0 bases and J by 6 bases, with 12 bases left in between. The CDR3 runs 14 residues. Germline V gene data show CDR1 as SGHRS and CDR2 as YFSETQ. The CDR3 protein is CASSLERGQNGYTF. CDR3 DNA sequence: TGCGCCAGCAGCTTGGAGCGGGGGCAGAATGGCTACACCTTC. Combining the CDR3 with reference TRBV5-1 and TRBJ1-2 gives the whole variable domain KAGVTQTPRYLIKTRGQQVTLSCSPISGHRSVSWYQQTPGQGLQFLFEYFSETQRNKGNFPGRFSGRQFSNSRSEMNVSTLELGDSALYLCASSLERGQNGYTFGSGTRLTVV.

About this clonotype: The junction differs from germline at one of its ends, possibly a read error. V and J are TRBV29-1 and TRBJ2-5, with TRBD2 matching 11 bases. The CDR3 contains 13 residues. Germline V CDR1 and CDR2: SQVTM, ANQGSEA. The CDR3 is CGVGTSGQETQYF. Here the CDR3 DNA reads TGCGGCGTTGGGACTAGCGGTCAAGAGACCCAGTACTTC.

J is TRBJ1-4 and V is TRBV20-1, with D unresolved. The CDR3 totals 11 residues. V lost 3 bases to trimming and J lost 3 bases, with 2 bases between them. Germline CDR1 DFQATT, CDR2 SNEGSKA (reference sequence). CDR3 sequence: CSASPNEKLFF. The CDR3, as DNA: TGCAGTGCTAGTCCTAATGAAAAACTGTTTTTT.

CDR3 protein: CAWSALQSGEQYF. The DNA for the CDR3 is TGTGCCTGGAGTGCCCTACAATCGGGCGAGCAGTACTTC. The chain recombines TRBV14 with TRBJ2-7; D uncertain. Germline V lookup: CDR1 SGHDN, CDR2 FVKESK. The CDR3 is 13 amino acids. Deletions cut 11 bases from V and 6 bases from J, with 20 bases between.

This clonotype occurred many times. The rearrangement joins TRBV19 to TRBJ1-4; D is possibly TRBD1 (5 bases). This CDR3 region has 15 residues. V lost 6 bases, J lost 7 bases, and 18 bases lay in between. CDR1 LNHDA and CDR2 SQIVND come from the germline V gene (reference sequence). The CDR3 reads CASSFPPGGTEKLFF. The CDR3 coding sequence is TGTGCCAGTAGCTTTCCACCCGGCGGGACTGAAAAACTGTTTTTT. Using reference TRBV19 and TRBJ1-4 for the parts outside the CDR3, the full variable domain is DGGITQSPKYLFRKEGQNVTLSCEQNLNHDAMYWYRQDPGQGLRLIYYSQIVNDFQKGDIAEGYSVSREKKESFPLTVTSAQKNPTAFYLCASSFPPGGTEKLFFGSGTQLSVL.

Comments on this clonotype: Its ends do not fully match the called genes, so a read error is possible. V usage is TRBV6-1 and J usage is TRBJ1-1, with TRBD1 identical over 7 bases. The CDR3 is 12 amino acids. From germline, CDR1 is MNHNS and CDR2 SASEGT. The CDR3 nucleotides are TGTGCCAGCAGTCTTGACAGGGATGAAGCTCTCTTT. Protein sequence: CASSLDRDEALF.

The chain carries TRBV7-3 and TRBJ2-5; D tentatively fits TRBD1 or TRBD2 (6 bases each). V was clipped by 5 bases and J by 2 bases, with 15 bases between them. There are 15 residues in the CDR3. In germline, CDR1 is SGHTA, CDR2 FQGTGA. This chain's CDR3 is CASSERGGWQETQYF. The CDR3 DNA reads TGTGCCAGCAGCGAACGAGGGGGGTGGCAAGAGACCCAGTACTTC.

This CDR3 is CASSLVVAAQETQYF. For the CDR3, the DNA is TGCGCCAGCAGCTTGGTGGTAGCAGCACAAGAGACCCAGTACTTC. The rearrangement uses TRBV5-1 and TRBJ2-5; D gene unclear. Germline V CDR1 and CDR2: SGHRS, YFSETQ. Between the trimmed V and J ends, which lost 0 bases and 2 bases, there was a span of 11 bases. The CDR3 is 15 amino acids.

This clonotype has just a few counts. This rearrangement joins TRBV20-1 to TRBJ2-7, with D possibly TRBD1 on 6 matching bases. The CDR3 sequence is 15 residues long. The V end lost 0 bases, the J end lost 2 bases, and 14 bases lay between the germline ends. CDR1 is DFQATT, CDR2 SNEGSKA, per germline (reference sequence). CDR3 DNA sequence: TGCAGTGCTAGAGATTTGGGCAGGGGCACCTACGAGCAGTACTTC. Translated: CSARDLGRGTYEQYF.